This paragraph reports one T cell receptor beta chain. Antigen specificity is unknown. PCR involved 60 Vbeta and 13 Jbeta primers. Some clones are missing from TCRdb's copy, which holds only in-frame ones; the method was immunoSEQ multiplex PCR. The sample contains 250,000 to 300,000 clones, roughly 91% of which appear only once. CDR1 LNHDA and CDR2 SQIVND come from the germline V gene (reference sequence). The V and J ends lost 5 bases and 8 bases respectively, with 19 bases between them. The CDR3 covers 15 residues. This sample was included in a study of cytomegalovirus exposure and HLA in healthy donors. Study outcomes and limitations: For TCR beta chains, V- and J-gene trimming was later linked to a missense DCLRE1C variant.

The clonotype originates from a girl aged 2 to 9 in good health and CMV-seronegative. Sample: PBMCs. The chain links TRBV19 to TRBJ2-1, with unresolved D. CDR3 DNA: TGTGCCAGTAGTCTATACGGTCCAACGCAGGATGAGCAGTTCTTC. Amino acid sequence: CASSLYGPTQDEQFF. Supplemented by reference TRBV19 and TRBJ2-1, the full variable domain reads DGGITQSPKYLFRKEGQNVTLSCEQNLNHDAMYWYRQDPGQGLRLIYYSQIVNDFQKGDIAEGYSVSREKKESFPLTVTSAQKNPTAFYLCASSLYGPTQDEQFFGPGTRLTVL.